Following are 2 T cell receptor beta chains from one sample sequenced in a study of cytomegalovirus exposure and HLA in healthy donors. Primers: 60 Vbeta forward and 13 Jbeta reverse. TCRdb's copy holds only in-frame clones and misses some; the assay was immunoSEQ multiplex PCR. The table records about 250,000 clones, roughly 84% of them present only once. The sample comprised PBMCs. These receptors originate from a girl aged 2-10 years in good health and CMV-seronegative.

This clone was detected once. The chain recombines TRBV7-9 with TRBJ2-1, with a tentative D call TRBD2 (5 bases). This CDR3 has 14 amino acids. CDR1 is SEHNR, CDR2 FQNEAQ, per germline (reference sequence). Trimming took off 1 base at V and 7 bases at J, with 11 bases between the two ends. In DNA, the CDR3 is TGTGCCAGCAGCTTAGATAGGTCGGGGAATGAGCAGTTCTTC. This sequence encodes CASSLDRSGNEQFF.

The chain joins TRBV5-3 to TRBJ2-3; TRBD2 matches at 7 bases. TRBV5-3 is identified as an open reading frame with a role that is uncertain. The CDR3 has 14 amino acids. J gave up 4 bases and V 5 bases, and 7 bases lay outside the gene matches. Here the CDR3 reads CARRSREAPDTQYF. The CDR3 coding sequence is TGTGCCAGAAGGTCCCGGGAGGCACCAGATACGCAGTATTTT.